This TCR beta chain derives from a study of OX40 agonist ivuxolimab in advanced cancers. Study-wide background: Patients' therapy was ivuxolimab, an antibody that acts as an agonist of OX40 (CD134). Patients receiving dose escalation had hepatocellular carcinoma, melanoma, renal cell or head and neck cancer. Study results and limitations: On average, CD8+ T cells had more expanded clones than CD4+.

CDR1 and CDR2 (germline): MNHEY, SVGAGI. Germline trimming cut 5 bases from V and 3 bases from J; bases unmatched to any gene: 3. This CDR3 has 13 residues. Sequenced by immunoSEQ multiplex PCR; TCRdb stores in-frame clones only, minus some. The sample includes fewer than 70,000 clones, roughly 80% of them seen just once. With respect to this clone: Its antigen is unknown.

Sequences were derived from CD4+ or CD8+ T cells sorted from blood, sampled in a trial of the OX40 agonist ivuxolimab. The sequence came from an adult with an advanced solid tumor such as melanoma, head and neck, liver or kidney cancer. The chain employs TRBV6-5 and TRBJ2-5, with 7 bases lining up with TRBD2. The CDR3 region is CASSKRGEETQYF. CDR3 in DNA: TGTGCCAGCAGTAAACGGGGGGAAGAGACCCAGTACTTC.